A selection of T cell receptor beta chains follows, all from one sample in a study of OX40 agonist ivuxolimab in advanced cancers. Only in-frame clones appear in the TCRdb table, and some are missing; sequencing was by immunoSEQ multiplex PCR. The top ten clones hold roughly 0.7% of a sample with just over 80,000 clones, approximately 90% of them seen once. Sequences were derived from CD4+ or CD8+ T cells sorted from blood, sampled in a trial of the OX40 agonist ivuxolimab. The receptors stem from an adult with an advanced solid tumor such as melanoma, head and neck, liver or kidney cancer. CDR3s include the opening cysteine and the closing phenylalanine or tryptophan. A D gene is named only where the DNA matches it firmly. Clone sizes are given selectively: once, few, many, or a class where the clone is expanded.

d_call | clone_size | j_call | v_call | cdr3_aa | cdr3_nt
. | few | TRBJ2-7 | TRBV5-1 | CASSPQAAYEQYF | TGCGCCAGCAGTCCACAGGCAGCCTACGAGCAGTACTTC
. | . | TRBJ1-5 | TRBV5-4 | CASSFQGSHQPQHF | TGTGCCAGCAGCTTCCAGGGATCGCATCAGCCCCAGCATTTT
. | . | TRBJ2-4 | TRBV4-1 | CASSWAGAKNIQYF | TGCGCCAGCAGCTGGGCAGGGGCCAAAAACATTCAGTACTTC
. | . | TRBJ2-1 | TRBV29-1 | CSVADAGRTGSYNEQFF | TGCAGCGTTGCTGACGCGGGGAGGACGGGATCCTACAATGAGCAGTTCTTC
TRBD1 | . | TRBJ1-2 | TRBV5-1 | CASSPGTGGGYTF | TGCGCCAGCAGCCCCGGGACAGGGGGAGGCTACACCTTC
TRBD1 | few | TRBJ2-7 | TRBV6-6 | CASSTRDSSYEQYF | TGTGCCAGCAGTACGAGGGACAGCTCCTACGAGCAGTACTTC
. | few | TRBJ1-1 | TRBV7-8 | CASSLAGYTEAFF | TGTGCCAGCAGCTTAGCTGGGTACACTGAAGCTTTCTTT
. | . | TRBJ2-5 | TRBV7-2 | CASSLSRRGGQETQYF | TGTGCCAGCAGCTTAAGTAGACGGGGAGGTCAAGAGACCCAGTACTTC
TRBD1 | . | TRBJ1-5 | TRBV12-5 | CASGPGTGGPSNQPQHF | TGTGCTAGTGGTCCAGGGACAGGGGGCCCTAGCAATCAGCCCCAGCATTTT
. | . | TRBJ2-2 | TRBV18 | CASSPWGSMNTGELFF | TGTGCCAGCTCACCTTGGGGATCAATGAACACCGGGGAGCTGTTTTTT
TRBD1 | once | TRBJ2-4 | TRBV18 | CASSPDRQGASGNIQYF | TGTGCCAGCTCACCGGATAGACAGGGGGCAAGCGGGAACATTCAGTACTTC
. | . | TRBJ1-6 | TRBV14 | CASSGVFPSPLHF | TGTGCCAGCAGCGGCGTCTTCCCCTCACCCCTCCACTTT
TRBD1 | . | TRBJ1-6 | TRBV2 | CASSRDRSTLHF | TGTGCCAGCAGCAGGGACAGGTCGACCCTCCACTTT
. | . | TRBJ1-3 | TRBV28 | CASNRDVSGNTIYF | TGTGCCAGCAACCGGGACGTCTCTGGAAACACCATATATTTT
TRBD1 | . | TRBJ2-7 | TRBV2 | CASKGQGFYEQYF | TGTGCCAGCAAGGGACAGGGTTTCTACGAGCAGTACTTC
TRBD2 | few | TRBJ2-5 | TRBV5-4 | CASSFGGSQETQYF | TGTGCCAGCAGCTTTGGCGGGAGCCAAGAGACCCAGTACTTC
. | . | TRBJ1-5 | TRBV6-6 | CASTHGGFNQPQHF | TGTGCCAGCACCCATGGAGGGTTCAATCAGCCCCAGCATTTT
. | . | TRBJ2-2 | TRBV11-3 | CASSLGGLRNTGELFF | TGTGCCAGCAGCTTAGGTGGCCTCCGGAACACCGGGGAGCTGTTTTTT
. | once | TRBJ2-2 | TRBV27 | CASSFSRGTGELFF | TGTGCCAGCAGTTTTTCCAGAGGCACCGGGGAGCTGTTTTTT
. | . | TRBJ2-7 | TRBV5-1 | CASSLGGRVGNYEQYF | TGCGCCAGCAGCTTGGGAGGCCGCGTTGGGAACTACGAGCAGTACTTC